Listed below are T cell receptor beta chains from one sample, sequenced in a study of cytomegalovirus exposure and HLA in healthy donors. The assay was immunoSEQ multiplex PCR, and TCRdb's table has in-frame clones only and misses some. The table includes about 120,000 clones, roughly 90% detected once. The sample taken for sequencing was PBMCs. These receptors were collected from a woman aged 30 to 39 in good health and CMV-seropositive. Each CDR3 is given with its conserved first and last residue. Each record gives: clone size, V gene, J gene, CDR3 length, D gene, CDR3 DNA, CDR3 protein. A D gene is named only where the DNA matches it firmly. Clone size, where shown, is once, few, many, or a class for clones that have expanded.

-	TRBV27	TRBJ2-7	14	-	TGTGCCAGCAGCGCGGGACTCCGCTCCTACGAGCAGTACTTC	CASSAGLRSYEQYF
-	TRBV5-1	TRBJ2-5	12	-	TGCGCCAGCAGCCCCAACAGAGAGACCCAGTACTTC	CASSPNRETQYF
-	TRBV29-1	TRBJ2-7	14	TRBD2	TGCAGCGTAGTTACTAGCGGGAGGGCCTACGAGCAGTACTTC	CSVVTSGRAYEQYF
-	TRBV5-1	TRBJ2-5	14	TRBD2	TGCGCCAGCAGCTTAGAGCGGGGACAAGAGACCCAGTACTTC	CASSLERGQETQYF
-	TRBV2	TRBJ1-2	14	TRBD1	TGTGCCAGCAGTGGGGACAGCGAGTCCTATGGCTACACCTTC	CASSGDSESYGYTF
-	TRBV2	TRBJ1-6	15	-	TGTGCCAGCAGTCGGCCGGGGGGATCGAATTCACCCCTCCACTTT	CASSRPGGSNSPLHF
-	TRBV5-4	TRBJ2-1	14	TRBD2	TGTGCCAGCAGCCATACTAGCGTAGGCAATGAGCAGTTCTTC	CASSHTSVGNEQFF
-	TRBV4-2	TRBJ2-5	17	-	TGTGCCAGCAGCCAAGGAGTCGGCCAGGGAACTGAAGAGACCCAGTACTTC	CASSQGVGQGTEETQYF
-	TRBV5-1	TRBJ2-5	14	-	TGCGCCAGCAGTTCCGGGACTCACCAAGAGACCCAGTACTTC	CASSSGTHQETQYF
-	TRBV7-2	TRBJ2-1	14	TRBD2	TGTGCCAGCAGTTATAGCGGGAGCGCGAATGAGCAGTTCTTC	CASSYSGSANEQFF
-	TRBV7-9	TRBJ2-7	16	TRBD2	TGTGCCAGCAGCTCCTCAGGGACTAGCGGCACCTACGAGCAGTACTTC	CASSSSGTSGTYEQYF
-	TRBV11-2	TRBJ2-1	15	-	TGTGCCAGCAGCTTAGGGAATCGACAGATGTCCGAGCAGTTCTTC	CASSLGNRQMSEQFF
once	TRBV27	TRBJ1-3	16	TRBD1	TGTGCCAGCAGTCCCGGACAGGGAAAGGCGTGGGACACCATATATTTT	CASSPGQGKAWDTIYF
-	TRBV19	TRBJ1-1	11	-	TGTGCCAGTGTTATGAACACTGAAGCTTTCTTT	CASVMNTEAFF
-	TRBV9	TRBJ2-1	15	TRBD2	TGTGCCAGCAGCCCAGGGACTAGCGGATACAATGAGCAGTTCTTC	CASSPGTSGYNEQFF
-	TRBV10-3	TRBJ1-1	16	TRBD1	TGTGCCATCCGGGGGGACCGGGACAGGATAAACACTGAAGCTTTCTTT	CAIRGDRDRINTEAFF
-	TRBV19	TRBJ1-1	17	-	TGTGCCAGTAGTACTCATTCAGGAACGAACAGAATGGGTGAAGCTTTCTTT	CASSTHSGTNRMGEAFF
-	TRBV9	TRBJ2-2	16	TRBD1	TGTGCCAGCAGCACCCCGAGGGACAGCAACACCGGGGAGCTGTTTTTT	CASSTPRDSNTGELFF
-	TRBV9	TRBJ2-7	15	TRBD2	TGTGCCAGCAGCGTAGGGCCGGGACTAGCGGGAGAGCAGTACTTC	CASSVGPGLAGEQYF
-	TRBV2	TRBJ1-5	16	-	TGTGCCAGCAGTGAAATCCGTCAGGACTCACGTAAACCCCAGCATTTT	CASSEIRQDSRKPQHF
once	TRBV6-1	TRBJ2-3	16	TRBD2	TGTGCCAGCAGTGAACTGGCGGGGGGGCCCACGGATACGCAGTATTTT	CASSELAGGPTDTQYF
once	TRBV12-5	TRBJ1-5	18	-	TGTGCTAGTGGTTTGGTGATTGCGGAGAAAATGGGCAATCAGCCCCAGCATTTT	CASGLVIAEKMGNQPQHF
-	TRBV29-1	TRBJ2-4	12	-	TGCAGCGCTTTGACAGGACCAAACATTCAGTACTTC	CSALTGPNIQYF
once	TRBV4-2	TRBJ2-7	15	TRBD1	TGTGCCAGCAGCCAAGAGGGGACAGGGTTCTACGAGCAGTACTTC	CASSQEGTGFYEQYF
-	TRBV18	TRBJ2-7	14	TRBD1	TGTGCCAGCTCACCAACAGGGGATTCGGGCGAGCAGTACTTC	CASSPTGDSGEQYF
-	TRBV6-6	TRBJ1-2	12	-	TGTGCCAGCAGTTACGCAGGAGGTGGCTACACCTTC	CASSYAGGGYTF
-	TRBV29-1	TRBJ2-7	13	-	TGCAGCGTTGTCTCTCAGTTAACCTACGAGCAGTACTTC	CSVVSQLTYEQYF
-	TRBV6-5	TRBJ1-2	12	TRBD1	TGTGCCAGCAGTCGGACAGGGACCGGCTACACCTTC	CASSRTGTGYTF
-	TRBV9	TRBJ1-2	14	TRBD1	TGTGCCAGCAGAGGCTCCAGGGGGCTCGGTGGCTACACCTTC	CASRGSRGLGGYTF
-	TRBV5-4	TRBJ1-2	13	-	TGTGCCAGCAGCTTAGACTACAACTATGGCTACACCTTC	CASSLDYNYGYTF
-	TRBV4-1	TRBJ1-2	12	-	TGCGCCAGCAGCCCCGTGGGGAGTTGGGCCACCTTC	CASSPVGSWATF
-	TRBV30	TRBJ1-6	15	TRBD1	TGTGCCTGGAAGCCGGGACAGGGGGCCGTTTCACCCCTCCACTTT	CAWKPGQGAVSPLHF
-	TRBV11-2	TRBJ2-1	12	TRBD2	TGTGCCAGCAGCCACGGACTAGCGTCCGTGTTCTTC	CASSHGLASVFF
-	TRBV6-1	TRBJ2-7	13	TRBD1	TGTGCCAGCAGTCCCGGGACAGGGATCGAGCAGTACTTC	CASSPGTGIEQYF
-	TRBV18	TRBJ2-1	15	TRBD1	TGTGCCAGCTCACCACAGGGGGCGGCCTACAATGAGCAGTTCTTC	CASSPQGAAYNEQFF
-	TRBV10-3	TRBJ2-7	14	-	TGTGCCATCAGTGGGGGTTCTAGCGCCTACGAGCAGTACTTC	CAISGGSSAYEQYF
-	TRBV4-1	TRBJ2-3	16	TRBD2	TGCGCCAGCAGCCTATCAGCGGGGGAGGGCACAGATACGCAGTATTTT	CASSLSAGEGTDTQYF
-	TRBV30	TRBJ2-1	14	-	TGTGCCTGGACCGACTTGGAAAGGTTCAATGAGCAGTTCTTC	CAWTDLERFNEQFF
few	TRBV5-4	TRBJ2-5	16	TRBD2	TGTGCCAGCAGCCCTCGGACTAGCGGGCGGGGAGAGACCCAGTACTTC	CASSPRTSGRGETQYF
-	TRBV4-1	TRBJ1-1	15	-	TGCGCCAGCAGCCAAGTAGAGGGCAGGCTAGTAGAAGCTTTCTTT	CASSQVEGRLVEAFF
-	TRBV5-6	TRBJ1-5	14	-	TGTGCCAGCAGCCTACAAGGGGGCAATCAGCCCCAGCATTTT	CASSLQGGNQPQHF
-	TRBV5-1	TRBJ2-2	16	TRBD1	TGCGCCAGCAGCTTGGGCGGGACAGGGATCACCGGGGAGCTGTTTTTT	CASSLGGTGITGELFF
once	TRBV4-2	TRBJ2-1	16	TRBD2	TGTGCCAGCAGCCAATGGACTAGCGGGGCCTACAATGAGCAGTTCTTC	CASSQWTSGAYNEQFF